This record looks at one TCR beta chain sequence and its context. The data derive from a study of shared clonotypes between healthy human individuals. The table came from immunoSEQ multiplex PCR; TCRdb's copy has only in-frame clones and leaves some out. In the table there are about half a million clones, over 70% of which are singletons. The V gene lost 5 bases and the J gene lost 1 base, with 15 bases spanning the gap. The CDR3 is made up of 16 amino acids. Germline CDR1 MNHEY, CDR2 SMNVEV (reference sequence). The material sequenced was PBMCs. The clonotype comes from a woman in her thirties or forties in good health. Some clones in this sample may be carry-over from other donors' samples. The rearrangement joins TRBV27 to TRBJ1-5, with D perhaps matching TRBD1 (5 bases). The DNA for the CDR3 is TGTGCCAGCAGTCCCTCTTGGGGGAGCAGCAATCAGCCCCAGCATTTT. This encodes CASSPSWGSSNQPQHF.